These 27 T cell receptor beta chains share one sample of origin, sequenced in a study of OX40 agonist ivuxolimab in advanced cancers. Libraries were prepared by immunoSEQ multiplex PCR; TCRdb keeps only in-frame clonotypes and omits some of them. The sample has about 58,000 clones, roughly 77% seen once. Material: CD4+ or CD8+ T cells sorted from blood, obtained in a trial of the OX40 agonist ivuxolimab. Every receptor here comes from an adult with an advanced solid tumor such as melanoma, head and neck, liver or kidney cancer.

The chain uses TRBV5-1 and TRBJ2-2; D possibly corresponds to TRBD2 (6 bases). CDR1 is SGHRS and CDR2 is YFSETQ in the germline V gene. The V and J ends lost 0 bases and 6 bases respectively, with 24 bases between them. This CDR3 has 19 amino acids. Written as DNA, the CDR3 is TGCGCCAGCAGCTTGGGGGGACTCCGACCACACGGCGTTCCCGGGGAGCTGTTTTTT. Its translation: CASSLGGLRPHGVPGELFF.

The CDR3 sequence is CASSGTGMGNTEAFF. In nucleotides, the CDR3 is TGTGCCAGCAGCGGAACAGGGATGGGGAACACTGAAGCTTTCTTT. The rearrangement joins TRBV5-4 to TRBJ1-1; a possible D gene is TRBD1 (6 bases). Trimming pared 4 bases from V and 1 base from J, leaving 14 bases between. Germline CDR1 is SGHNT and CDR2 is YYREEE (reference sequence). This CDR3 contains 15 residues.

A word on this clone: One end of the junction does not line up with germline, which may come from a read error. This chain joins TRBV10-3 and TRBJ1-5; possibly TRBD1 for D (5 bases). The CDR3 length is 15 residues. Germline V gene data show CDR1 as ENHRY and CDR2 as SYGVKD. CDR3 region: CAISEGGGSYQPQHF. The CDR3 region has the DNA TGTGCCATCAGTGAGGGGGGGGGTAGCTATCAGCCCCAGCATTTT.

The J gene is TRBJ1-3, the V gene TRBV4-2; no firm D call. The ends were cut back, 0 bases at V and 2 bases at J, with 8 bases in the middle. CDR3 size: 15 residues. Germline V gene sequence: CDR1 LGHNA, CDR2 YNFKEQ. This CDR3 reads CASSQDVYAGNTIYF. CDR3 DNA: TGTGCCAGCAGCCAAGATGTCTACGCTGGAAACACCATATATTTT.

V and J are TRBV6-1 and TRBJ2-7; 12 positions match TRBD2. The CDR3 runs 15 residues. Germline trimming cut 6 bases from V and 2 bases from J; bases unmatched to any gene: 5. Germline CDR1 is MNHNS and CDR2 is SASEGT. The CDR3, as DNA: TGTGCCAGCAGGACGACTAGCGGGAGTCCCTACGAGCAGTACTTC. Its protein product is CASRTTSGSPYEQYF.

The chain is built from TRBV7-2 and TRBJ2-1, with 8 nucleotides matching TRBD2. The ends lost 5 bases at V and 9 bases at J; junction bases unmatched: 15. Germline CDR1 is SGHTA and CDR2 is FQGNSA. The CDR3 totals 16 residues. The CDR3 sequence: CASSNEGLVGFGEQFF. CDR3 coding DNA: TGTGCCAGCAGCAACGAGGGACTAGTAGGATTTGGTGAGCAGTTCTTC.

This clone was detected once. The chain employs TRBV2 and TRBJ1-2; D possibly corresponds to TRBD1 (5 bases). With 6 bases removed from V and 8 bases from J, the gap between germline ends came to 22 bases. The CDR3 sequence is 15 residues long. Germline V gives CDR1 SNHLY, CDR2 FYNNEI. The CDR3 here is CASSSSSPGGRGYTF. Here the CDR3 DNA reads TGTGCCAGCAGCAGTTCGTCCCCGGGGGGACGGGGCTACACCTTC. The full variable domain, in which reference TRBV2 and TRBJ1-2 provide the parts outside the CDR3, is EPEVTQTPSHQVTQMGQEVILRCVPISNHLYFYWYRQILGQKVEFLVSFYNNEISEKSEIFDDQFSVERPDGSNFTLKIRSTKLEDSAMYFCASSSSSPGGRGYTFGSGTRLTVV.

V gene TRBV28 combines with J gene TRBJ1-5; weak D call: TRBD1 (5 bases). Germline loops: CDR1 MDHEN, CDR2 SYDVKM. V shed 1 base and J shed 2 bases, with 12 bases lying between them. The length of the CDR3 is 16 residues. The CDR3 reads CASSLLRGFGNQPQHF. CDR3 bases: TGTGCCAGCAGTTTATTGAGGGGATTCGGCAATCAGCCCCAGCATTTT.

The chain recombines TRBV11-3 with TRBJ1-5; a weak D match, TRBD1 (6 bases). V was pared by 5 bases and J by 2 bases, with 13 bases between. Germline V gene data show CDR1 as SGHNT and CDR2 as YENEEA. CDR3 size: 15 residues. The CDR3 nucleotides are TGTGCCAGCAGCGCCACAGGGAAGGGCAATCAGCCCCAGCATTTT. Amino acid sequence: CASSATGKGNQPQHF.

This sequence joins TRBV28 and TRBJ2-5; TRBD1 aligns across 8 bases. Germline loops: CDR1 MDHEN, CDR2 SYDVKM. V lost 4 bases, J lost 2 bases, and 9 bases stayed unmatched. This CDR3 comprises 16 residues. CDR3 coding DNA: TGTGCCAGCAGTTCGGCGCGGACAGGGTCTCAAGAGACCCAGTACTTC. Translating it yields CASSSARTGSQETQYF.

The chain carries TRBV27 and TRBJ1-2; 7 nucleotides line up with TRBD1. The CDR3 has 12 amino acids. The V and J ends lost 5 bases and 4 bases, in that order; junction bases with no gene match: 1. Germline assignment: CDR1 MNHEY and CDR2 SMNVEV (reference sequence). The chain's CDR3 is CASSRDSYGYTF. CDR3 in DNA: TGTGCCAGCAGTAGGGACAGCTATGGCTACACCTTC.

This clone was seen more than once but under ten times. J is TRBJ2-7 and V is TRBV4-2; D unclear. The V end was cut by 0 bases, the J end by 3 bases, with 9 bases between. CDR1 and CDR2 from the germline V gene are LGHNA and YNFKEQ. This CDR3 contains 14 residues. The CDR3 sequence: CASSQDGRSYEQYF. The DNA of the CDR3 is TGTGCCAGCAGCCAAGATGGGCGCAGCTACGAGCAGTACTTC.

The chain has TRBV7-9 and TRBJ2-7, with D unresolved. V gave up 5 bases and J gave up 0 bases, with 8 bases separating them. CDR3 length: 13 residues. Germline CDR1 and CDR2: SEHNR and FQNEAQ (reference sequence). This chain's CDR3 is CASSRTPSYEQYF. In DNA, the CDR3 is TGTGCCAGCAGCCGAACCCCCTCCTACGAGCAGTACTTC. The whole variable domain, filled in from reference TRBV7-9 and TRBJ2-7, reads DTGVSQNPRHKITKRGQNVTFRCDPISEHNRLYWYRQTLGQGPEFLTYFQNEAQLEKSRLLSDRFSAERPKGSFSTLEIQRTEQGDSAMYLCASSRTPSYEQYFGPGTRLTVT.

This chain connects TRBV27 to TRBJ2-5; D remains unclear. The CDR3 is 13 residues long. Germline V gives CDR1 MNHEY, CDR2 SMNVEV (reference sequence). The V end lost 0 bases, the J end lost 5 bases, and 7 bases lay between the germline ends. CDR3 DNA sequence: TGTGCCAGCAGTTTATCCATCGATGAGACCCAGTACTTC. Residues: CASSLSIDETQYF.

This clone was detected many times. V gene TRBV7-9 combines with J gene TRBJ1-2; D gene unclear. Trimming left V 5 bases short and J 2 bases short, with 6 bases between. CDR3 length: 12 amino acids. CDR1 is SEHNR, CDR2 FQNEAQ, per germline (reference sequence). The CDR3 loop reads CASSRENYGYTF. The CDR3 nucleotides are TGTGCCAGCAGCCGAGAAAACTATGGCTACACCTTC.

This sequence joins TRBV5-1 and TRBJ2-7; 8 bases line up with TRBD2. From germline, CDR1 is SGHRS and CDR2 YFSETQ. With 4 bases clipped from V and 0 bases from J, the junction kept 6 bases outside the gene matches. The CDR3 is 15 amino acids. The CDR3 region has the DNA TGCGCCAGCAGCCCGGGAGGGACGGACTCCTACGAGCAGTACTTC. Its translation is CASSPGGTDSYEQYF.

V usage is TRBV5-8 and J usage is TRBJ1-2, with TRBD1 matching over 8 bases. The CDR3 runs 14 residues. Germline V lookup: CDR1 SGHTS, CDR2 YDEGEE. The V and J ends lost 0 bases and 4 bases, in that order; junction bases with no gene match: 2. The DNA of the CDR3 is TGTGCCAGCAGCTTGGGGACAGGGTTCTATGGCTACACCTTC. Its translation is CASSLGTGFYGYTF.

This clone has just one count. The rearrangement uses TRBV5-4 and TRBJ2-3; a possible D gene is TRBD1 (5 bases). The V end was cut by 0 bases, the J end by 2 bases, with 16 bases between. This CDR3 comprises 17 residues. The germline gives CDR1 SGHNT, CDR2 YYREEE (reference sequence). The CDR3 DNA reads as TGTGCCAGCAGCTTGGCTTTCGACAGCCAGCACACAGATACGCAGTATTTT. Its translation is CASSLAFDSQHTDTQYF.

This rearrangement joins TRBV27 to TRBJ2-1; D perhaps matches TRBD2 (6 bases). V lost 1 base, J lost 8 bases, and 21 bases lay in between. CDR3 size: 17 residues. CDR1 and CDR2 (germline): MNHEY, SMNVEV (reference sequence). CDR3 DNA: TGTGCCAGCAGTTTATATCCAATAACCCAACTAGCCGATGAGCAGTTCTTC. Residues: CASSLYPITQLADEQFF.

The rearrangement joins TRBV30 to TRBJ2-7; TRBD1 aligns across 11 bases. The CDR3 contains 15 residues. Germline lookup yields CDR1 GTSNPN and CDR2 SVGIG (reference sequence). With V trimmed by 0 bases and J by 7 bases, 8 bases remained unmatched. CDR3 sequence (DNA): TGTGCCTGGAGTGTGGGGACAGGGGGACCGGGGGAGCAGTACTTC. This codes for CAWSVGTGGPGEQYF.

This chain links TRBV5-1 with TRBJ2-2; no firm D call. Germline loops: CDR1 SGHRS, CDR2 YFSETQ. Trimming pared 4 bases from V and 0 bases from J, leaving 13 bases between. This CDR3 is built from 16 residues. CDR3 sequence reads: CASSVTYGPNTGELFF. Here the CDR3 DNA reads TGCGCCAGCAGCGTAACCTATGGGCCGAACACCGGGGAGCTGTTTTTT.

This clone was seen a few times. This chain joins TRBV5-4 and TRBJ2-7, with 12 bases aligning to TRBD2. V dropped 4 bases and J dropped 3; count of bases not matched to a gene: 5. The CDR3 totals 15 residues. Germline V lookup: CDR1 SGHNT, CDR2 YYREEE (reference sequence). The CDR3 nucleotides read TGTGCCAGCAGCGCCTGGACTAGCGGGAACTACGAGCAGTACTTC. As protein: CASSAWTSGNYEQYF.

The rearrangement joins TRBV27 to TRBJ2-7, with D hard to call. This CDR3 has 13 residues. Germline values: CDR1 MNHEY, CDR2 SMNVEV (reference sequence). The ends were cut back, 8 bases at V and 4 bases at J, with 15 bases in the middle. CDR3 in DNA: TGTGCCAGCTCCCAGGACCCCGTTTACGAGCAGTACTTC. Protein sequence: CASSQDPVYEQYF.

V and J are TRBV7-9 and TRBJ2-7, with D perhaps TRBD2 (6 bases). Germline V gene lookup returns CDR1 SEHNR and CDR2 FQNEAQ (reference sequence). Trimming took 4 bases from V and 0 from J, leaving 10 bases between them. This CDR3 has 14 amino acids. The DNA for the CDR3 is TGTGCCAGCAGCTCCGGCGGGGACTCCTACGAGCAGTACTTC. As protein: CASSSGGDSYEQYF.

This clone was found many times. This rearrangement joins TRBV5-1 to TRBJ2-7; D may match TRBD1 or TRBD2 (5 bases each). Trimming left V 4 bases short and J 3 bases short, with 17 bases between. The germline gives CDR1 SGHRS, CDR2 YFSETQ. This CDR3 has 15 residues. Written as DNA, the CDR3 is TGCGCCAGCAGCCCCGAGGGGACCCTGAACTACGAGCAGTACTTC. Its translation is CASSPEGTLNYEQYF.

The chain links TRBV6-1 to TRBJ1-1; D gene uncertain. V dropped 0 bases and J dropped 2 bases, with 10 bases sitting between them. The germline CDR1 and CDR2 sequences are MNHNS and SASEGT. There are 15 residues in the CDR3. CDR3 region: CASSEAGQANTEAFF. CDR3 coding DNA: TGTGCCAGCAGTGAAGCGGGCCAGGCTAACACTGAAGCTTTCTTT.

The chain links TRBV6-5 to TRBJ2-7; D not certain. V was cut by 0 bases and J by 1 base, with 7 bases left in between. CDR1 and CDR2 from the germline V gene are MNHEY and SVGAGI. The CDR3 is made up of 14 amino acids. DNA of the CDR3: TGTGCCAGCAGTTACTCCGCCAGATCCTACGAGCAGTACTTC. As protein: CASSYSARSYEQYF.